These T cell receptor beta chains were read from a single sample in a study of shared clonotypes between healthy human individuals. Measured with immunoSEQ multiplex PCR; TCRdb has only the in-frame clones, and not every one. The sample yields about 2.4 million clones, 93% seen once. Sample: naive CD4+ T cells from PBMCs. The receptor set was obtained from a man in his late teens or twenties in good health. Some clones in this sample may be carry-over from other donors' samples. Both conserved end residues are part of each CDR3. D genes are given only for firm matches. Size tells how often a clone was seen (once, few, many) or the class of an expanded clone, and some rows leave it out.

TRBJ1-3,TRBV9,NA,TRBD1,TGTGCCAGCAGCGTAGGGGGGACAGGGTACAACACCATATATTTT,CASSVGGTGYNTIYF
TRBJ2-3,TRBV28,NA,NA,TGTGCCAGCAGTTTTTCAGGGGCTAAGAATACGCAGTATTTT,CASSFSGAKNTQYF
TRBJ1-4,TRBV18,NA,NA,TGTGCCAGCTCACCCCGCCCCGACCCTTTGGCCACTAATGAAAAACTGTTTTTT,CASSPRPDPLATNEKLFF
TRBJ2-2,TRBV7-9,few,NA,TGTGCCAGCAGCCCATCTAGCCCCATGGCCGGGGAGCTGTTTTTT,CASSPSSPMAGELFF
TRBJ1-1,TRBV6-5,NA,NA,TGTGCCAGCACCTACGGCGGCAGGGAGGGCACTGAAGCTTTCTTT,CASTYGGREGTEAFF
TRBJ1-1,TRBV5-8,once,NA,TGTGCCAGCAGCTTGGTTGTAAGGGAGACTGAAGCTTTCTTT,CASSLVVRETEAFF
TRBJ1-1,TRBV18,NA,TRBD1,TGTGCCAGCGACGGGACAGGGGGTGCACTGAACTTT,CASDGTGGALNF
TRBJ2-7,TRBV5-5,NA,TRBD2,TGTGCCAGCAGCCTCAGCGGGACTAGCGGGAGCTACGAGCAGTACTTC,CASSLSGTSGSYEQYF
TRBJ2-6,TRBV19,NA,NA,TGTGCCAGTAGTTGGGCACCAACTGGGGCCAACGTCCTGACTTTC,CASSWAPTGANVLTF
TRBJ1-1,TRBV5-1,NA,TRBD1,TGCGCCAGCAGCTACCTCAACAGGGGTAACACTGAAGCTTTCTTT,CASSYLNRGNTEAFF
TRBJ2-7,TRBV10-3,NA,TRBD2,TGTGCCACCATCTGGCGGGAGGGCGCGTACGAGCAGTACTTC,CATIWREGAYEQYF